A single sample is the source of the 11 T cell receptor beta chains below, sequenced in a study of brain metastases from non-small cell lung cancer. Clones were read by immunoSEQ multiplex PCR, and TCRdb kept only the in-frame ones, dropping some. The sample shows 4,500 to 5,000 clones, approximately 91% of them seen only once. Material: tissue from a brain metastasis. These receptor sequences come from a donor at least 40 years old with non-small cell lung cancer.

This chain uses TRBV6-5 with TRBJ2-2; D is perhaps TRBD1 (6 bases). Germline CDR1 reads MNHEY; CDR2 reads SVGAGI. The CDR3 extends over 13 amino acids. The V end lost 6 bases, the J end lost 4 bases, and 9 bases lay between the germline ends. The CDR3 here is CASRVGGTGELFF. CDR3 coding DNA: TGTGCCAGCAGGGTAGGGGGCACCGGGGAGCTGTTTTTT.

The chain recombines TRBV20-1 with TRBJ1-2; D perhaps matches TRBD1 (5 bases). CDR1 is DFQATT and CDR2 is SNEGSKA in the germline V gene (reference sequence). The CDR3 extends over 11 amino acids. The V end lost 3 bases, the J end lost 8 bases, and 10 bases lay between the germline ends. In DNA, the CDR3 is TGCAGTGCTAGGTACAGGAACGGCTACACCTTC. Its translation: CSARYRNGYTF.

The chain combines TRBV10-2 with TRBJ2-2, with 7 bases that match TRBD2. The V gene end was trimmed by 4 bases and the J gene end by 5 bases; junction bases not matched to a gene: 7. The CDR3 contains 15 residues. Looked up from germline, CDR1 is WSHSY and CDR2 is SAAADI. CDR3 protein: CASSAGGRDTGELFF. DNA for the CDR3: TGCGCCAGCAGTGCTGGCGGGAGAGATACCGGGGAGCTGTTTTTT.

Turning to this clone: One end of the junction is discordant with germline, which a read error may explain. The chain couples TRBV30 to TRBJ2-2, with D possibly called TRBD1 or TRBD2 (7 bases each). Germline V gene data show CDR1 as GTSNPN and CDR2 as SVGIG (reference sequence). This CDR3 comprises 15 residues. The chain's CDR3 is CTWGEGARDTGELFF. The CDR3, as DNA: TGTACCTGGGGGGAGGGGGCACGGGACACCGGGGAGCTGTTTTTT. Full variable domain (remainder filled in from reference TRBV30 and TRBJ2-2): SQTIHQWPATLVQPVGSPLSLECTVEGTSNPNLYWYRQAAGRGLQLLFYSVGIGQISSEVPQNLSASRPQDRQFILSSKKLLLSDSGFYLCTWGEGARDTGELFFGEGSRLTVL.

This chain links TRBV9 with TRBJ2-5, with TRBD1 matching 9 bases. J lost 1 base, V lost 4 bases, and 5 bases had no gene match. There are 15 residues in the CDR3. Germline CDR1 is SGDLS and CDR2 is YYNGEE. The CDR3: CASSLRDRVQETQYF. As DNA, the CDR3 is TGTGCCAGCAGCCTCCGGGACAGGGTCCAAGAGACCCAGTACTTC.

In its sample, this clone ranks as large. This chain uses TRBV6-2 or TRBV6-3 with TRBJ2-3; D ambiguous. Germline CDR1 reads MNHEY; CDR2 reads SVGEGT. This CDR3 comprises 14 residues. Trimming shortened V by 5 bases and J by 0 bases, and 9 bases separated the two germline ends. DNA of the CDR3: TGTGCCAGCAGTGGTTGGGCAAGCACAGATACGCAGTATTTT. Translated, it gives CASSGWASTDTQYF.

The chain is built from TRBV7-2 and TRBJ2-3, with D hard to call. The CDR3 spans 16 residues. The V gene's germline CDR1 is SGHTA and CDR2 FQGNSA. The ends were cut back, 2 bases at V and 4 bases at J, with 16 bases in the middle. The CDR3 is CASSLFGGVTADTQYF. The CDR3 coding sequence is TGTGCCAGCAGCTTATTCGGTGGGGTAACCGCAGATACGCAGTATTTT. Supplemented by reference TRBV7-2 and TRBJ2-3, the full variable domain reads GAGVSQSPSNKVTEKGKDVELRCDPISGHTALYWYRQSLGQGLEFLIYFQGNSAPDKSGLPSDRFSAERTGGSVSTLTIQRTQQEDSAVYLCASSLFGGVTADTQYFGPGTRLTVL.

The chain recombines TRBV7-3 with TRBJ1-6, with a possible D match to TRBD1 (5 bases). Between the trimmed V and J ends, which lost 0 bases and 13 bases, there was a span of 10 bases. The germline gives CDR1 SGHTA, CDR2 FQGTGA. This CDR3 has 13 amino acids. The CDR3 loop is CASSLTTGRPLHF. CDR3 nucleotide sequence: TGTGCCAGCAGCTTAACGACGGGGCGTCCCCTCCACTTT. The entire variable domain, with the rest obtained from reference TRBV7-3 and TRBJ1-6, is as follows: GAGVSQTPSNKVTEKGKYVELRCDPISGHTALYWYRQSLGQGPEFLIYFQGTGAADDSGLPNDRFFAVRPEGSVSTLKIQRTERGDSAVYLCASSLTTGRPLHFGNGTRLTVT.

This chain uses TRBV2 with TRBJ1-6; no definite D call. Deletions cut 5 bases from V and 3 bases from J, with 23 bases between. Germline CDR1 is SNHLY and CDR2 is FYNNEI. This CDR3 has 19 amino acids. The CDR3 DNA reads TGTGCCAGCAGTAAAGGCTACGGGGAGAGTTACTACTATAATTCACCCCTCCACTTT. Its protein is CASSKGYGESYYYNSPLHF.

Here the CDR3 DNA reads TGCGCCAGCAGTGAAAGGGGCGGGAGGGCCGCGAATGAGCAGTTCTTC. It encodes CASSERGGRAANEQFF. The V call is TRBV10-2, the J call TRBJ2-1; 9 nucleotides align to TRBD2. The length of the CDR3 is 16 residues. The V gene's germline CDR1 is WSHSY and CDR2 SAAADI. After removal of 3 bases from V and 7 bases from J, the junction contained 10 bases not matched to a gene.

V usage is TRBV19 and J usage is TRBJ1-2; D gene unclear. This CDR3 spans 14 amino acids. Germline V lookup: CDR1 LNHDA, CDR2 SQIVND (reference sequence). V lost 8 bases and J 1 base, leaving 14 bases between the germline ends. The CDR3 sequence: CASAKSGVNYGYTF. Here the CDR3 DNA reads TGTGCCAGTGCTAAAAGTGGGGTTAACTATGGCTACACCTTC.